This record concerns one T cell receptor (beta chain) sequence. The CDR3 is 17 residues long. Germline CDR1 and CDR2: KGHSH and LQKENI. Germline trimming cut 3 bases from V and 1 base from J; bases unmatched to any gene: 9. The data stem from a study of patients and donors after allogeneic stem cell transplantation. MiXCR, applied by TCRdb to the RT-PCR reads, yields one record per CDR3 protein. The data hold about 960,000 distinct CDR3 sequences, with 15% to 20% observed a single time. The chain has TRBV18 and TRBJ2-5; TRBD1 aligns across 9 bases. The sequenced sample was blood, either unsorted or a sorted T cell fraction (not recorded which). The receptor's source is a human donor who was either an allogeneic HSCT recipient or a stem cell or donor lymphocyte infusion donor (not recorded which). It is not recorded whose cells these are; they may come from a transplant donor. The CDR3 DNA reads TGTGCCAGCTCACCGACCTCGACAGGGGGATTCCAAGAGACCCAGTACTTC. Translating gives CASSPTSTGGFQETQYF.